The present T cell receptor beta chain was sequenced within a study of cytomegalovirus exposure and HLA in healthy donors. Concerning this clone itself: Antigen: not known.

This CDR3 region has 15 residues. Trimming took 2 bases from V and 4 from J; bases not matched to a gene: 0. Germline CDR1 and CDR2: SEHNR and FQNEAQ (reference sequence). Whole-study results and caveats: TCR sequences were mostly rare, though some public TCRs occurred in many donors. One later analysis, an examination of the 100 to 150 validation repertoires, found that first-cohort TCR clusters tended to co-occur in them. A list of 150 to 200 TCR beta chains associated with cytomegalovirus was given.

Assay used: immunoSEQ multiplex PCR; TCRdb lists only in-frame clones, some missing. The repertoire has 150,000 to 200,000 clones, about 89% of them found once; the top ten carry approximately 2.5%. The rearrangement joins TRBV7-9 to TRBJ2-1, with 12 bases aligning to TRBD2. This sequence was found in a man in his late teens or twenties in good health and CMV-seropositive. The sample was PBMCs. The DNA of the CDR3 is TGTGCCAGCAGCTTACTAGCGGGGGGGTACAATGAGCAGTTCTTC. Encoded protein: CASSLLAGGYNEQFF.